What follows are 19 T cell receptor beta chains derived from one specimen sequenced in a study of HIV-infected patients and healthy controls. Whole blood was used without fractionation, so all unsorted peripheral T cells were included. Alpha and beta constant-region primers primed reverse transcription of about 500 ng RNA. Using multiplexing indices, alpha and beta chain libraries were generated apart by chain-specific third strand synthesis. TCRdb ran MiXCR on the 5' RACE reads and lists one entry per CDR3 protein. Of almost 25,000 distinct CDR3 sequences in the sample, approximately 9% were seen once. The specimen was blood. The receptors stem from an adult in good health.

This clonotype came up many times. This sequence joins TRBV7-9 and TRBJ2-2, with 10 nucleotides matching TRBD1. The CDR3 has 17 amino acids. With V trimmed by 4 bases and J by 5 bases, 10 bases remained unmatched. Germline V gene data show CDR1 as SEHNR and CDR2 as FQNEAQ (reference sequence). DNA for the CDR3: TGTGCCAGCAGCTCCCCCCCCGGACAGGGGGAAACCGGGGAGCTGTTTTTT. Protein sequence: CASSSPPGQGETGELFF. The full variable domain, rest sourced from reference TRBV7-9 and TRBJ2-2, is DTGVSQNPRHKITKRGQNVTFRCDPISEHNRLYWYRQTLGQGPEFLTYFQNEAQLEKSRLLSDRFSAERPKGSFSTLEIQRTEQGDSAMYLCASSSPPGQGETGELFFGEGSRLTVL.

There are many counts of this clonotype. The chain uses TRBV6-4 and TRBJ2-5; possibly TRBD1 for D (5 bases). This CDR3 has 15 amino acids. The V end was cut by 1 base, the J end by 5 bases, with 14 bases between. Germline-derived CDR1 and CDR2 are MRHNA and SNTAGT. The CDR3 nucleotides are TGTGCCAGCAGTGACTGCAGGGAAGTGGAGGAGACCCAGTACTTC. Translated, it gives CASSDCREVEETQYF.

This clonotype was counted ten times or more. The chain joins TRBV20-1 to TRBJ2-3; TRBD2 matches 11 bases. Trimming removed 0 bases from V and 6 bases from J; junction bases left unmatched: 5. This CDR3 is built from 15 residues. Per germline, CDR1 DFQATT and CDR2 SNEGSKA (reference sequence). The CDR3: CSARDSGGVGDTQYF. The CDR3 DNA is TGCAGTGCTAGAGATAGCGGGGGGGTAGGGGATACGCAGTATTTT.

In this sample, this clonotype turned up many times. The CDR3 here is CASSRDSNTEAFF. For the CDR3, the DNA is TGTGCCAGCAGCCGGGACAGTAACACTGAAGCTTTCTTT. The chain has TRBV7-3 and TRBJ1-1; 7 nucleotides match TRBD1. The CDR3 spans 13 residues. Germline trimming cut 5 bases from V and 2 bases from J; bases unmatched to any gene: 2. Germline V gives CDR1 SGHTA, CDR2 FQGTGA.

A remark on this clonotype: Its ends do not fully match the called genes, so a read error is possible. This chain connects TRBV5-1 to TRBJ1-1; 7 nucleotides agree with TRBD1. The CDR3 has 12 residues. Germline V lookup: CDR1 SGHRS, CDR2 YFSETQ. The DNA of the CDR3 is TGCGTCAGCAGTCCAGGGGGAACTGAAGCTTTCTTT. It translates to CVSSPGGTEAFF.

CDR3 DNA sequence: TGTGCCAGCAGATTGTCAGCGGGGGCGGGCACAGATACGCAGTATTTT. It encodes CASRLSAGAGTDTQYF. The J gene is TRBJ2-3, the V gene TRBV25-1; 8 bases match TRBD2. The germline CDR1 and CDR2 sequences are MGHDK and SYGVNS. Trimming took 6 bases from V and 1 from J; bases not matched to a gene: 9. This CDR3 is built from 16 residues.

The chain links TRBV12-3 or TRBV12-4 to TRBJ1-6; 8 nucleotides line up with TRBD1. The CDR3 consists of 15 residues. The V and J ends lost 3 bases and 9 bases, in that order; junction bases with no gene match: 7. Here the CDR3 reads CASSLKDRVGSPLHF. The CDR3 coding sequence is TGTGCCAGCAGTTTGAAGGACAGGGTCGGTTCACCCCTCCACTTT.

This clonotype came up many times. The chain carries TRBV7-2 and TRBJ1-2; 12 nucleotides agree with TRBD1. This CDR3 region has 14 residues. V was pared by 3 bases and J by 8 bases, with 4 bases of the junction left unmatched. Germline values: CDR1 SGHTA, CDR2 FQGNSA. The DNA of the CDR3 is TGTGCCAGCAGCTTGGGACAGGGGGCGGGCGGCTACACCTTC. Its translation is CASSLGQGAGGYTF.

This clonotype came up many times. The V gene is TRBV2, the J gene TRBJ2-1; D might be TRBD1 (6 bases). Germline V CDR1 and CDR2: SNHLY, FYNNEI. The CDR3 covers 17 residues. Trimming took 4 bases from V and 0 from J, leaving 16 bases between them. The CDR3 region has the DNA TGTGCCAGCAGTGTACCGGGGACACGTAGCTCCTACAATGAGCAGTTCTTC. Its translation: CASSVPGTRSSYNEQFF.

The V gene is TRBV7-2, the J gene TRBJ1-6; unclear D gene. The CDR3 spans 17 residues. Germline CDR1 SGHTA, CDR2 FQGNSA. The V and J ends lost 1 base and 7 bases respectively, with 17 bases between them. CDR3 in amino acids: CASSLGWAPLRNSPLHF. CDR3 coding DNA: TGTGCCAGCAGCTTAGGCTGGGCTCCCCTGAGAAATTCACCCCTCCACTTT.

This clonotype is medium-sized in the sample. The chain links TRBV4-2 to TRBJ1-4, with 9 nucleotides matching TRBD1. The germline V gene has CDR1 LGHNA and CDR2 YNFKEQ. V lost 0 bases and J lost 5; bases outside the gene matches: 4. The CDR3 covers 16 residues. The CDR3 sequence: CASSQDAGTGNEKLFF. Here the CDR3 DNA reads TGTGCCAGCAGCCAAGATGCCGGGACAGGGAATGAAAAACTGTTTTTT.

This clonotype was seen a handful of times. The gene calls are TRBV29-1 and TRBJ1-4; D is unresolved. Trimming took off 7 bases at V and 4 bases at J, with 22 bases between the two ends. Germline assignment: CDR1 SQVTM and CDR2 ANQGSEA. CDR3 length equals 16 residues. CDR3 loop: CSAGITEGGFNEKLFF. DNA for the CDR3: TGCAGCGCTGGAATCACCGAGGGAGGGTTTAATGAAAAACTGTTTTTT.

This clonotype was detected ten times or more. The chain is built from TRBV7-2 and TRBJ1-3, with a weak D call TRBD1 (5 bases). Trimming left V 1 base short and J 8 bases short, with 15 bases between. CDR3 length: 15 residues. The V gene's germline CDR1 is SGHTA and CDR2 FQGNSA. For the CDR3, the DNA is TGTGCCAGCAGCTTAGTGGACGGGCAGGGTGACACCATATATTTT. Encoded protein: CASSLVDGQGDTIYF.

This clonotype has more than one count but fewer than ten. This chain connects TRBV7-3 to TRBJ2-2; 9 nucleotides align to TRBD2. CDR3 size: 17 residues. Per germline, CDR1 SGHTA and CDR2 FQGTGA. J was trimmed by 4 bases and V by 6 bases; bases with no gene match: 12. This chain's CDR3 is CASSTISGGPSTGELFF. The CDR3 nucleotides are TGTGCCAGCAGTACCATTAGCGGGGGCCCCAGCACCGGGGAGCTGTTTTTT.

By sample fraction, this clonotype is medium-sized (0.01 to 0.1%). V and J are TRBV7-2 and TRBJ2-7; D ambiguous. There are 14 residues in the CDR3. In germline, CDR1 is SGHTA, CDR2 FQGNSA. V gave up 5 bases and J gave up 1 base, with 12 bases separating them. The CDR3 sequence: CASSRGRISYEQYF. The CDR3, as DNA: TGTGCCAGCAGCCGTGGACGGATATCCTACGAGCAGTACTTC.

This clonotype was recorded at least ten times. CDR3 residues: CASSFRVPGNQPQHF. Here the CDR3 DNA reads TGTGCCAGCAGTTTCCGGGTTCCTGGCAATCAGCCCCAGCATTTT. The rearrangement uses TRBV6-2 or TRBV6-3 and TRBJ1-5; D is unclear. V lost 4 bases, J lost 2 bases, and 12 bases lay in between. This CDR3 is built from 15 residues. CDR1 is MNHEY, CDR2 SVGEGT, per germline.

At least ten counts were recorded for this clonotype. V and J are TRBV4-1 and TRBJ2-7, with TRBD1 matching 8 bases. This CDR3 has 15 amino acids. Trimming took 1 base from V and 2 from J; bases not matched to a gene: 4. Germline V gene lookup returns CDR1 MGHRA and CDR2 YSYEKL. The CDR3 DNA is TGCGCCAGCAGCCAAGCTGGACAGGGAACCTACGAGCAGTACTTC. Its translation: CASSQAGQGTYEQYF.

This clonotype has at least ten counts. The chain is built from TRBV7-8 and TRBJ2-3; 7 nucleotides agree with TRBD1. The CDR3 is 15 residues long. V shed 2 bases and J 2 bases; nucleotides not matched to a gene: 4. Germline V CDR1 and CDR2: SGHVS, FQNEAQ. CDR3 sequence (DNA): TGTGCCAGCAGCTTAAGTGGGACAGCCACAGATACGCAGTATTTT. Amino acids: CASSLSGTATDTQYF.

This clonotype was observed at least ten times. This rearrangement joins TRBV6-1 to TRBJ1-1, with D possibly being TRBD1 (6 bases). The CDR3 sequence is 15 residues long. The germline gives CDR1 MNHNS, CDR2 SASEGT. V lost 2 bases, J lost 2 bases, and 12 bases lay in between. The CDR3 DNA reads as TGTGCCAGCAGTGAATGGACAGTGGGAAACACTGAAGCTTTCTTT. Translating it yields CASSEWTVGNTEAFF.